These 15 T cell receptor beta chains were all obtained from the same sample, sequenced in a study of blood T cells in healthy people across ages. Next came a second PCR, run for roughly 6 to 11 cycles, which used a sample-barcoded 5' primer along with a J-beta primer mix. One entry per CDR3 protein, called by TCRdb with MiXCR from the 5' RACE reads. Altogether over 1,500,000 distinct CDR3 sequences are present, roughly two fifths being singletons, with the ten largest covering roughly 24%. The sample consisted of blood. Receptors were obtained from a human donor in good health.

V gene TRBV30 combines with J gene TRBJ1-6; D possibly corresponds to TRBD1 (5 bases). This CDR3 has 13 residues. Germline V gene sequence: CDR1 GTSNPN, CDR2 SVGIG (reference sequence). Trimming shortened V by 8 bases and J by 5 bases, and 13 bases separated the two germline ends. CDR3 nucleotides: TGTGCCGCCTCGACAGTTAATAATTCACCCCTCCACTTT. Encoded protein: CAASTVNNSPLHF.

The J gene is TRBJ2-7, the V gene TRBV4-3; D remains unclear. The CDR3 length is 14 residues. CDR1 is LGHNA and CDR2 is YSLEER in the germline V gene. Deletions cut 0 bases from V and 4 bases from J, with 10 bases between. This CDR3 reads CASSQDRAAYEQYF. The CDR3 bases are TGCGCCAGCAGCCAAGATAGGGCGGCTTACGAGCAGTACTTC.

This clonotype was seen more than once but under ten times. The gene calls are TRBV5-1 and TRBJ1-1; D unresolved. The germline V and J ends were trimmed by 2 bases and 5 bases, with 10 bases remaining between them. There are 13 residues in the CDR3. The germline V gene has CDR1 SGHRS and CDR2 YFSETQ. The CDR3 DNA reads as TGCGCCAGCAGCTTATCAACGAGTACTGAAGCTTTCTTT. Translated: CASSLSTSTEAFF.

Regarding this clonotype: One end of the junction does not line up with germline, which may come from a read error. This chain connects TRBV7-2 to TRBJ2-5; TRBD2 matches at 8 bases. Germline CDR1 is SGHTA and CDR2 is FQGNSA. This CDR3 has 17 residues. CDR3 nucleotide sequence: TGTGCCGGCAGCGTTAGGACTAGCATGTCATCCCAAGAGACCCAGTACTTC. Translating it yields CAGSVRTSMSSQETQYF.

This clonotype appeared a single time. The chain joins TRBV19 to TRBJ1-5; 12 bases map to TRBD1. The CDR3 is 19 residues long. V gave up 3 bases and J gave up 2 bases; unmatched junction bases: 11. Germline assignment: CDR1 LNHDA and CDR2 SQIVND (reference sequence). Written as DNA, the CDR3 is TGTGCCAGTAGTATCGACCGGGACAGGGGGCTGGTGGGCAATCAGCCCCAGCATTTT. This encodes CASSIDRDRGLVGNQPQHF.

This clonotype was counted many times. V usage is TRBV29-1 and J usage is TRBJ2-3; unclear D gene. The CDR3 has 13 residues. Trimming stripped 4 bases from V and 3 bases from J, with 11 bases between. In germline, CDR1 is SQVTM, CDR2 ANQGSEA. The CDR3, as DNA: TGCAGCGTTGGACATCGATCAACAGATACGCAGTATTTT. Its protein product is CSVGHRSTDTQYF.

Only one count was recorded for this clonotype. The chain uses TRBV6-2 or TRBV6-3 and TRBJ2-5, with 7 bases fitting TRBD1. The CDR3 spans 11 residues. V lost 6 bases and J lost 12; bases outside the gene matches: 7. CDR1 is MNHEY and CDR2 is SVGEGT in the germline V gene. This CDR3 is CASSLGTVEYF. In DNA, the CDR3 is TGTGCCAGCAGCCTTGGGACAGTGGAGTACTTC.

This clonotype occurred a few times. The gene calls are TRBV20-1 and TRBJ1-2; tentatively, D is TRBD1 (5 bases). Trimming pared 7 bases from V and 2 bases from J, leaving 23 bases between. Germline CDR1 reads DFQATT; CDR2 reads SNEGSKA (reference sequence). The CDR3 runs 16 residues. The CDR3 DNA is TGCAGTGGTGCCGGGACGCACTCTCTTAGGAACTATGGCTACACCTTC. Its translation is CSGAGTHSLRNYGYTF.

The V and J genes are TRBV2 and TRBJ1-2; D not resolved. CDR3 length: 12 amino acids. CDR1 is SNHLY, CDR2 FYNNEI, per germline. Trimming stripped 10 bases from V and 0 bases from J, with 9 bases between. This chain's CDR3 is CATRSSNYGYTF. The CDR3 region has the DNA TGTGCCACCAGATCGTCTAACTATGGCTACACCTTC. The full variable domain, in which reference TRBV2 and TRBJ1-2 provide the parts outside the CDR3, is EPEVTQTPSHQVTQMGQEVILRCVPISNHLYFYWYRQILGQKVEFLVSFYNNEISEKSEIFDDQFSVERPDGSNFTLKIRSTKLEDSAMYFCATRSSNYGYTFGSGTRLTVV.

The chain is built from TRBV5-1 and TRBJ2-1, with 10 bases aligning to TRBD1. The better agreement between TRBJ2-7 and the DNA end casts doubt on the J call. CDR3 length equals 18 residues. Germline CDR1 is SGHRS and CDR2 is YFSETQ. The CDR3 is CASSLATGTGAGYNEQYF. CDR3 coding DNA: TGCGCCAGCAGCTTGGCAACCGGGACAGGGGCCGGTTACAATGAGCAGTACTTC.

The V gene is TRBV9, the J gene TRBJ1-5, with a possible D match to TRBD1 (6 bases). V was cut by 4 bases and J by 5 bases, with 13 bases left in between. Per the germline V gene, CDR1 is SGDLS and CDR2 is YYNGEE. CDR3 length: 14 amino acids. The CDR3 reads CASSPDSSDQPQHF. Written as DNA, the CDR3 is TGTGCCAGCAGCCCGGACAGTTCCGATCAGCCCCAGCATTTT.

This clonotype has a handful of counts. The J gene is TRBJ2-1, the V gene TRBV29-1; D unclear. V shed 7 bases and J shed 5 bases, with 9 bases lying between them. This CDR3 is built from 11 residues. Germline values: CDR1 SQVTM, CDR2 ANQGSEA. CDR3 bases: TGCAGCGGATTTCGAGACAATGAGCAGTTCTTC. It yields the protein CSGFRDNEQFF.

In this sample, this clonotype turned up a few times. This sequence joins TRBV9 and TRBJ1-2, with a weak D call TRBD1 (6 bases). Germline assignment: CDR1 SGDLS and CDR2 YYNGEE. The CDR3 runs to 15 residues. V was trimmed by 3 bases and J by 8 bases, leaving 20 bases between them. CDR3 nucleotide sequence: TGTGCCAGCAGCGGAGGATTGGGGGCCTCATTGGGCTACACCTTC. Translating gives CASSGGLGASLGYTF.

This clonotype was seen once. The genes are TRBV7-2 and TRBJ1-4; possible D gene TRBD1, 6 bases. The germline V gene encodes CDR1 SGHTA and CDR2 FQGNSA. This CDR3 comprises 15 residues. The V gene lost 1 base and the J gene lost 3 bases, with 9 bases spanning the gap. In DNA, the CDR3 is TGTGCCAGCAGCTTAGGGGGGCAGGCTAATGAAAAACTGTTTTTT. It translates to CASSLGGQANEKLFF.

This clonotype has more than one count but fewer than ten. CDR3 sequence reads: CASTERGSAFF. CDR3 DNA sequence: TGTGCCAGCACCGAACGTGGTTCAGCTTTCTTT. This chain joins TRBV11-2 and TRBJ1-1; no reliable D call. The CDR3 totals 11 residues. V was trimmed by 7 bases and J by 10 bases, leaving 13 bases between them. Germline loops: CDR1 SGHAT, CDR2 FQNNGV.